The present TCR beta chain was sequenced within a study of cytomegalovirus exposure and HLA in healthy donors. Study context: A prior study identified 100 million to 130 million unique TCR beta sequences from about 180 million T cells. Among several hundred genotyped donors, around 77% fell in the Caucasian-associated ancestry cluster.

Unrecorded immune exposure was likely among donors, who were nominally healthy when sampled. Both 60 Vbeta primers and 13 Jbeta primers went into the PCR. Data came from immunoSEQ multiplex PCR; TCRdb stores just in-frame clones and leaves some out. This sample has about 140,000 clones; 80% to 85% occur once, and the top ten carry roughly 1.2%. CDR1 and CDR2 from the germline V gene are MDHEN and SYDVKM. Trimming cost V 3 bases and J 3 bases, with 4 bases left between them. CDR3 length equals 12 residues. The sequence was obtained from a female donor in good health and CMV-seronegative. The chain couples TRBV28 to TRBJ2-3; D is ambiguous. Sequenced input: PBMCs. The DNA for the CDR3 is TGTGCCAGCAGTTTGAGAACAGATACGCAGTATTTT. It yields the protein CASSLRTDTQYF.